Given below is one TCR beta chain in context. The repertoire was sequenced with immunoSEQ multiplex PCR; TCRdb's copy has only in-frame clones and lacks some. The sample carries 2,500 to 3,000 clones, more than 75% recorded once. V lost 2 bases and J lost 2, with 12 bases in between. Germline V gene data show CDR1 as MGHRA and CDR2 as YSYEKL. This CDR3 comprises 15 residues. This entry is derived from a study of T cells in lung cancer brain metastases. Study at large: Primary and brain metastasis specimens were taken a median roughly 330 days apart.

Either synchronous oligometastatic disease or delayed solitary brain metastasis recurrence led to resection. Exclusion applied to any patient with a history of multiple malignancies. Sample: tumor tissue from the primary lung tumor. This chain joins TRBV4-1 and TRBJ2-5, with unresolved D. The receptor was isolated from a woman aged 50 to 60 with non-small cell lung cancer. CDR3 DNA sequence: TGCGCCAGCAGCCAACTCGGACCTACACAAGAGACCCAGTACTTC. It is translated as CASSQLGPTQETQYF.